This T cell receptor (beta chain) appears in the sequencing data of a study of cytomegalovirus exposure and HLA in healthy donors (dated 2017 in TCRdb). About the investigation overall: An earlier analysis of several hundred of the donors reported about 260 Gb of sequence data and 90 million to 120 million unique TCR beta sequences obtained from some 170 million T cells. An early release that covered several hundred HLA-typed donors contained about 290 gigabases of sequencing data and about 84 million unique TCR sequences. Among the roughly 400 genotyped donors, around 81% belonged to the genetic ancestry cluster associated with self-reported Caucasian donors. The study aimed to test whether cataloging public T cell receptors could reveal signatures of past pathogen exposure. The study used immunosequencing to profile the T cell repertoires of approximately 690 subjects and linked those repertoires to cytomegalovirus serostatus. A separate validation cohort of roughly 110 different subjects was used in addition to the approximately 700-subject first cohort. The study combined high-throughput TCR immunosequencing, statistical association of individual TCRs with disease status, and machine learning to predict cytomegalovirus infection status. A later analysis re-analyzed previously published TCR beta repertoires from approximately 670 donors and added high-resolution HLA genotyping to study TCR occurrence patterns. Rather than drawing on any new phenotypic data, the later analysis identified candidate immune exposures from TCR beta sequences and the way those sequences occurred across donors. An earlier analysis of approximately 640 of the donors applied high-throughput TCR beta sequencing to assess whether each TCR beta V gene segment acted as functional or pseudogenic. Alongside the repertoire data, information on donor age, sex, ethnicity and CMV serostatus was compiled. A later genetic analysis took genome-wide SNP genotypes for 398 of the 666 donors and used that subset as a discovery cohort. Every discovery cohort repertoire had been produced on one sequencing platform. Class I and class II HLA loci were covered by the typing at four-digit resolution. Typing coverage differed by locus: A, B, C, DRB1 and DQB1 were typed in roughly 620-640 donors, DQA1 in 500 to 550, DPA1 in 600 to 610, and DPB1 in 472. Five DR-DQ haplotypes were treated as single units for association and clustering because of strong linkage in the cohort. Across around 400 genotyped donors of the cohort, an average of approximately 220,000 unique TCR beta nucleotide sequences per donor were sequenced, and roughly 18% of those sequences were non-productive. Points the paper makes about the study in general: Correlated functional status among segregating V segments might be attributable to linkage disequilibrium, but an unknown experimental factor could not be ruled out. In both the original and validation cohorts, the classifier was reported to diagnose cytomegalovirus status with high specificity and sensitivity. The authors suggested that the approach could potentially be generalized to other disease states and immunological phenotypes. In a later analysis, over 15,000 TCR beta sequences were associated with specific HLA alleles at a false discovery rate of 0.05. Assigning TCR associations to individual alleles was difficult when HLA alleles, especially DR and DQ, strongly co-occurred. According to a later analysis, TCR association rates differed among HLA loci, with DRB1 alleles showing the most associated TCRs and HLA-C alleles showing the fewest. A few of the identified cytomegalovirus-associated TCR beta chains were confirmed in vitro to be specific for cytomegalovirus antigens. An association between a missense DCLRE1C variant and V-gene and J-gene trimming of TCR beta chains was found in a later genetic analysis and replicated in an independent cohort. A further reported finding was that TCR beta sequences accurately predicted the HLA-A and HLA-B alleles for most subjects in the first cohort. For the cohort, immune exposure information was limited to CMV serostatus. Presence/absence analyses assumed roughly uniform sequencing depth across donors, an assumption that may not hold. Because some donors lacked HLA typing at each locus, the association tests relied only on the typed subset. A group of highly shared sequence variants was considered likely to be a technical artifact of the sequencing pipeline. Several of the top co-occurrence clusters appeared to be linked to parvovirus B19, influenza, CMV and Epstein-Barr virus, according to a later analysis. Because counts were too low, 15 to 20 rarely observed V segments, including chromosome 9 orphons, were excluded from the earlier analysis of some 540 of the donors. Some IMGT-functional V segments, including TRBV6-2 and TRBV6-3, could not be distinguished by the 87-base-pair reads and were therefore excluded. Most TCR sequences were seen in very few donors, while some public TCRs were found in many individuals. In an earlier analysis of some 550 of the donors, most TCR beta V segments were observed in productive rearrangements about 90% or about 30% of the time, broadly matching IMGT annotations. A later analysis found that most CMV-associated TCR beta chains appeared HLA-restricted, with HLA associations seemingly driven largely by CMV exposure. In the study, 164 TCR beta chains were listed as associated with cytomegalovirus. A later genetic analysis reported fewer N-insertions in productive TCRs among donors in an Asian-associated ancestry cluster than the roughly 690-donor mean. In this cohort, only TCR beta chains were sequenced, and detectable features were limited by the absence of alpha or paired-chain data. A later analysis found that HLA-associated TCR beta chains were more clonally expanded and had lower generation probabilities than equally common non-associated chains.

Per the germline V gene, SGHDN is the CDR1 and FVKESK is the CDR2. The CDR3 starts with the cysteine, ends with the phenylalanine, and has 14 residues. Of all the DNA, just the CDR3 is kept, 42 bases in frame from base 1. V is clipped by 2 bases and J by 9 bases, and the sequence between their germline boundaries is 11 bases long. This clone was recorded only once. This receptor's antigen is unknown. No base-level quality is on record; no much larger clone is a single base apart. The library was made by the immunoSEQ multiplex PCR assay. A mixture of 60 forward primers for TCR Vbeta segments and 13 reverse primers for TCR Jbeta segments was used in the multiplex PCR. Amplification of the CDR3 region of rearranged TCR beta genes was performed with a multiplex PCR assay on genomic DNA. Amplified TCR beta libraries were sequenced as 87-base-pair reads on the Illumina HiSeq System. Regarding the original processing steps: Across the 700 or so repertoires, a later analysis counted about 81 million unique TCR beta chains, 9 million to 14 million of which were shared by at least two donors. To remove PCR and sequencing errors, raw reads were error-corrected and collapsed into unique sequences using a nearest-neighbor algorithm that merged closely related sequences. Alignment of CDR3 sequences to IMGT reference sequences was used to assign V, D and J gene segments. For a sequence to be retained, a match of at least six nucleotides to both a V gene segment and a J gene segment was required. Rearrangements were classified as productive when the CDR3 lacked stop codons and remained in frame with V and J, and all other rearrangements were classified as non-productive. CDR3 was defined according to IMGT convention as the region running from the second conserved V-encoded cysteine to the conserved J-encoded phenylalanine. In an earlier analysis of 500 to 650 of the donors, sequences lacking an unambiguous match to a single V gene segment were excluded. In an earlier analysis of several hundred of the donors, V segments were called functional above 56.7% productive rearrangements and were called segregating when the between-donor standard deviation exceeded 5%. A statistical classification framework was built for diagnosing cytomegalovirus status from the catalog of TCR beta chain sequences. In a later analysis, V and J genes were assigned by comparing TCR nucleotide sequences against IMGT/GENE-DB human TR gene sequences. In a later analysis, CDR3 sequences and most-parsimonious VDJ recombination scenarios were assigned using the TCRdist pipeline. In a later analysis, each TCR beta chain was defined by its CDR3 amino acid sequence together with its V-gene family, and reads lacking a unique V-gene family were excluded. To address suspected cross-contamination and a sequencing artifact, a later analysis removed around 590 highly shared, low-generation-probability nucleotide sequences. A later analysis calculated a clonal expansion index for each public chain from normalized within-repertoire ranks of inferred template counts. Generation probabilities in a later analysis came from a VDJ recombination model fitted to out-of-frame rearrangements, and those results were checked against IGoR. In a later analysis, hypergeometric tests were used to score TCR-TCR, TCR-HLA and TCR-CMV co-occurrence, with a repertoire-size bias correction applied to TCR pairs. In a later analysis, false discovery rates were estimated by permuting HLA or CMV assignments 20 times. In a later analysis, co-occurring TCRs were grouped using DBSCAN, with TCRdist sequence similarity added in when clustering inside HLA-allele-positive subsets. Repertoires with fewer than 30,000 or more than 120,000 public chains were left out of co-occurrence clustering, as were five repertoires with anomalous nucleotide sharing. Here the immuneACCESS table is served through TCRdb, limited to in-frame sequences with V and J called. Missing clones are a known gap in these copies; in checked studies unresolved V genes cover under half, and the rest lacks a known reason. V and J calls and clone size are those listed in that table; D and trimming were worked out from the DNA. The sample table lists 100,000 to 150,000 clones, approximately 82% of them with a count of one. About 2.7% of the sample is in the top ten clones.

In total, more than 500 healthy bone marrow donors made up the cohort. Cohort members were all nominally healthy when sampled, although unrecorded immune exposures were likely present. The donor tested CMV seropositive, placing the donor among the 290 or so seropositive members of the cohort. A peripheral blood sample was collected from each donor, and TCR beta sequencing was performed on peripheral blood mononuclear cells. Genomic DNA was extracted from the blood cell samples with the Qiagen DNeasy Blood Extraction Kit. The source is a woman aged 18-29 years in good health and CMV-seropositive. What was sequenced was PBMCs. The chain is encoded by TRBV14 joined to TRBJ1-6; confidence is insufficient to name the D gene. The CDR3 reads CASSQRYESSPLHF. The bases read TGTGCCAGCAGCCAACGTTACGAGAGTTCACCCCTCCACTTT.